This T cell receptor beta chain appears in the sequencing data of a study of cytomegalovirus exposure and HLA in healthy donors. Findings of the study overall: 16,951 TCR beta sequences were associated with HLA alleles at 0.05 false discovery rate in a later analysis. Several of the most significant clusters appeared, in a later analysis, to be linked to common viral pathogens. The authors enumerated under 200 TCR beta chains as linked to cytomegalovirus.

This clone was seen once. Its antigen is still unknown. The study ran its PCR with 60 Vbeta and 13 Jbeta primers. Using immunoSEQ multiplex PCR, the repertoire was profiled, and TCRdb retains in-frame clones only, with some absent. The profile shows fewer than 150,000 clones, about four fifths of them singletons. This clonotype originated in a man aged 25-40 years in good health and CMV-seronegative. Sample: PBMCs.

The CDR3 DNA follows: TGTGCCTGGGGTACTGCTTTCCCCCAAGAGACCCAGTACTTC. Protein sequence: CAWGTAFPQETQYF. The chain uses TRBV30 and TRBJ2-5; D remains ambiguous. V was trimmed by 5 bases and J by 1 base, leaving 14 bases between them. Germline values: CDR1 GTSNPN, CDR2 SVGIG (reference sequence). CDR3 length: 14 amino acids.